Included here is one T cell receptor beta chain sequence, with context. This specimen comes from a study of blood T cell repertoires in COVID-19. Overall study: Donors in the United States, Italy and Spain gave samples during acute or convalescent COVID-19. T cells, B-cell-depleted T cells, or PBMCs supplied cDNA or gDNA.

The length of the CDR3 is 12 residues. Germline CDR1 is SGHKS and CDR2 is YYEKEE (reference sequence). With 3 bases removed from V and 3 bases from J, the gap between germline ends came to 5 bases. Study processing details: How many nucleated cells were present was estimated from reference gene primer amplification. Assay: immunoSEQ multiplex PCR; the TCRdb copy retains only in-frame clones and omits some. The DNA gave D and trimming, while V, J and clone size come from that table. This sample has 35,000 or so clones; roughly 86% occur once, and the top ten carry 62%. The TCR originated in a man between 65 and 85 years old with acute or convalescent COVID-19. The rearrangement links TRBV5-5 to TRBJ2-3; possible D gene TRBD2, 5 bases. Material for sequencing was peripheral blood. CDR3 nucleotide sequence: TGTGCCAGCAGCTCGGGGACAGATACGCAGTATTTT. Amino acid sequence: CASSSGTDTQYF.